The next 15 T cell receptor beta chains were all read from a single sample in a study of T cell responses to AZD1222 COVID-19 vaccine. TCRdb's table, derived via immunoSEQ multiplex PCR, lists solely in-frame clones and lacks some. The sample lists tens of thousands of clones; over 80% were seen once. The material sequenced was peripheral blood, taken on day 0 of AZD1222 vaccination. These TCRs come from an adult in good health.

The chain has TRBV7-2 and TRBJ1-1; the D gene is possibly TRBD1 (6 bases). CDR1 SGHTA and CDR2 FQGNSA come from the germline V gene. Trimming left V 5 bases short and J 4 bases short, with 17 bases between. The CDR3 is made up of 15 amino acids. The CDR3 DNA sequence: TGTGCCAGCAGCACCCGTCCCGGAGGGGGCACTGAAGCTTTCTTT. Translation: CASSTRPGGGTEAFF.

The chain employs TRBV6-5 and TRBJ2-3; 8 positions match TRBD1. The CDR3 loop spans 16 amino acids. V trimming: 0 bases; J trimming: 3 bases; junction bases outside the gene matches: 5. Germline V gives CDR1 MNHEY, CDR2 SVGAGI. The CDR3 nucleotides read TGTGCCAGCAGTTACTCGTCAGGGGGCGCGACAGATACGCAGTATTTT. Translated, it gives CASSYSSGGATDTQYF.

Only a few counts were recorded for this clone. The V call is TRBV25-1, the J call TRBJ1-5; D ambiguous. Germline CDR1 MGHDK, CDR2 SYGVNS. V lost 3 bases to trimming and J lost 9 bases, with 12 bases between them. This CDR3 is built from 13 residues. The CDR3: CASSDSTSRPQHF. DNA for the CDR3: TGTGCCAGCAGTGACTCAACCAGCCGGCCCCAGCATTTT.

J is TRBJ1-1 and V is TRBV4-1; D call uncertain. The CDR3 spans 16 residues. CDR1 is MGHRA and CDR2 is YSYEKL in the germline V gene. Trimming removed 4 bases at V and 1 base at J, with 16 bases between. The CDR3 nucleotides read TGCGCCAGCAGCCTTGGTGCACGGACGTCGAACACTGAAGCTTTCTTT. Its translation is CASSLGARTSNTEAFF.

V usage is TRBV7-2 and J usage is TRBJ1-4; no firm D call. Trimming removed 5 bases at V and 0 bases at J, with 10 bases between. Germline V gives CDR1 SGHTA, CDR2 FQGNSA. The CDR3 length is 15 residues. CDR3: CASSRRTPTNEKLFF. The DNA of the CDR3 is TGTGCCAGCAGCCGCCGCACCCCAACTAATGAAAAACTGTTTTTT.

The rearrangement uses TRBV4-1 and TRBJ2-1, with TRBD1 matching 8 bases. Germline CDR1 MGHRA, CDR2 YSYEKL. V gave up 1 base and J gave up 8 bases; unmatched junction bases: 7. The CDR3 has 15 amino acids. Here the CDR3 DNA reads TGCGCCAGCAGCCAAGTGGCAGGGGGCTTATATGAGCAGTTCTTC. This gives the protein CASSQVAGGLYEQFF.

V gene TRBV11-2 combines with J gene TRBJ1-5, with D perhaps TRBD1 (5 bases). Germline V gene sequence: CDR1 SGHAT, CDR2 FQNNGV. Trimming removed 1 base at V and 5 bases at J, with 9 bases between. The CDR3 is 14 amino acids. CDR3: CASSLVGVDQPQHF. The CDR3 DNA reads TGTGCCAGCAGCTTAGTAGGGGTTGATCAGCCCCAGCATTTT.

The J gene is TRBJ2-1, the V gene TRBV20-1; D tentatively reads TRBD1 or TRBD2 (5 bases each). Germline V gene lookup returns CDR1 DFQATT and CDR2 SNEGSKA (reference sequence). The ends were cut back, 3 bases at V and 1 base at J, with 19 bases in the middle. CDR3 length equals 17 residues. In nucleotides, the CDR3 is TGCAGTGCTAGTCCTGAGAGGGGCGCGGGTTCCTACAATGAGCAGTTCTTC. It codes for CSASPERGAGSYNEQFF.

This sequence joins TRBV11-2 and TRBJ1-4, with D perhaps TRBD1 (5 bases). Between the trimmed V and J ends, which lost 3 bases and 8 bases, there was a span of 13 bases. Per the germline V gene, CDR1 is SGHAT and CDR2 is FQNNGV. The CDR3 spans 14 residues. The CDR3 loop is CASSFGLRGEKLFF. The CDR3 DNA sequence: TGTGCCAGCAGCTTTGGACTGCGGGGGGAAAAACTGTTTTTT. Using reference TRBV11-2 and TRBJ1-4 for the parts outside the CDR3, the full variable domain is EAGVAQSPRYKIIEKRQSVAFWCNPISGHATLYWYQQILGQGPKLLIQFQNNGVVDDSQLPKDRFSAERLKGVDSTLKIQPAKLEDSAVYLCASSFGLRGEKLFFGSGTQLSVL.

In DNA form, the CDR3 reads TGCGCCAGCAGCTTGGATGATGGAGAGACCCAGTACTTC. It codes for CASSLDDGETQYF. The gene calls are TRBV5-1 and TRBJ2-5; D is unresolved. Germline assignment: CDR1 SGHRS and CDR2 YFSETQ. The V gene lost 0 bases and the J gene lost 4 bases, with 7 bases spanning the gap. The CDR3 extends over 13 amino acids.

This clone showed up just a few times. The chain uses TRBV6-2 or TRBV6-3 and TRBJ2-7, with 9 nucleotides matching TRBD1. This CDR3 comprises 15 residues. The J segment lost 3 bases and the V segment lost 5 bases, leaving 8 bases of the junction unmatched. CDR1 and CDR2 (germline): MNHEY, SVGEGT. The CDR3 loop is CASSGGDRVFYEQYF. As DNA, the CDR3 is TGTGCCAGCAGTGGAGGGGACAGGGTATTCTACGAGCAGTACTTC.

This clone was seen once. This rearrangement joins TRBV3-1 (or the pseudogene TRBV3-2) to TRBJ1-2; D is ambiguous. The CDR3 loop spans 15 amino acids. CDR1 LGHDT and CDR2 YNNKEL come from the germline V gene (reference sequence). V was clipped by 1 base and J by 0 bases, with 9 bases between them. The CDR3 DNA reads as TGTGCCAGCAGCCAAGTTGGAGGATCTAACTATGGCTACACCTTC. This translates into CASSQVGGSNYGYTF.

J is TRBJ2-3 and V is TRBV4-3, with D possibly TRBD2 on 7 matching bases. The V end was cut by 0 bases, the J end by 7 bases, with 20 bases between. The length of the CDR3 is 17 residues. The V gene's germline CDR1 is LGHNA and CDR2 YSLEER. The CDR3 loop reads CASSQEPGGGLANTQYF. In DNA form, the CDR3 reads TGCGCCAGCAGCCAAGAGCCGGGCGGGGGCCTCGCGAATACGCAGTATTTT.

This clone appeared a few times. The chain joins TRBV7-8 to TRBJ1-1; D uncertain. The V gene's germline CDR1 is SGHVS and CDR2 FQNEAQ. This CDR3 has 11 amino acids. With 1 base removed from V and 7 bases from J, the gap between germline ends came to 4 bases. The CDR3 region has the DNA TGTGCCAGCAGCTTAGGATTTGAAGCTTTCTTT. Its translation: CASSLGFEAFF.

This clone was observed a handful of times. The chain has TRBV5-1 and TRBJ2-5, with 8 nucleotides matching TRBD2. Per germline, CDR1 SGHRS and CDR2 YFSETQ. CDR3 size: 13 residues. Unmatched junction bases numbered 1, after V lost 2 bases and J lost 4 bases. The CDR3 is CASSFTSGETQYF. CDR3 DNA sequence: TGCGCCAGCAGCTTCACTAGCGGAGAGACCCAGTACTTC. The whole variable domain, remainder taken from reference TRBV5-1 and TRBJ2-5, is KAGVTQTPRYLIKTRGQQVTLSCSPISGHRSVSWYQQTPGQGLQFLFEYFSETQRNKGNFPGRFSGRQFSNSRSEMNVSTLELGDSALYLCASSFTSGETQYFGPGTRLLVL.